This TCR beta chain was retrieved from a study of beta chain features in type 1 diabetes. Study-level points and caveats: The study found moderately but significantly shorter TCRB CDR3s in all four CD4+ subsets of Type 1 diabetes patients.

Every donor had blood drawn once into heparin, around 100 mL on average. Isolation of CD4+ naive, central memory, regulatory and stem cell-like memory cells was achieved by sorting via CD45RO/CCR7/CD25/CD127/CD95/CD27. This clone was seen more than once but under ten times. Its target is unknown. The whole isolated RNA underwent reverse transcription, so sequencing captured expressed TCRB transcripts. Here immunoSEQ multiplex PCR was the method, and the copy in TCRdb shows in-frame clones only, minus some. The data contain fewer than 30,000 clones, less than 70% of them singletons. Germline loops: CDR1 SGHDT, CDR2 YYEEEE. This CDR3 spans 14 amino acids. V was clipped by 4 bases and J by 6 bases; unmatched bases: 8.

The V and J genes are TRBV5-6 and TRBJ2-7; TRBD1 agrees at 9 bases. The sample consisted of Tregs from blood. This receptor was obtained from a woman younger than 30 with type 1 diabetes. The CDR3 protein is CASSAGTGIGEQYF. The DNA for the CDR3 is TGTGCCAGCAGCGCCGGGACAGGGATCGGCGAGCAGTACTTC. Full variable domain (rest looked up from reference TRBV5-6 and TRBJ2-7): DAGVTQSPTHLIKTRGQQVTLRCSPKSGHDTVSWYQQALGQGPQFIFQYYEEEERQRGNFPDRFSGHQFPNYSSELNVNALLLGDSALYLCASSAGTGIGEQYFGPGTRLTVT.